This T cell receptor (beta chain) was captured by sequencing in a study of blood T cell repertoires in COVID-19. On the study more broadly: The United States, Italy and Spain supplied acute and convalescent COVID-19 samples. From T cells, B-cell-depleted T cells, or PBMCs came the material, which was cDNA or gDNA.

V was clipped by 10 bases and J by 5 bases; unmatched bases: 14. Germline V gene data show CDR1 as MDHEN and CDR2 as SYDVKM. This CDR3 region has 15 residues. In the original workflow: Reference gene primer amplification gave nucleated cell count estimates. TCRdb keeps only in-frame clones here, not all; method: immunoSEQ multiplex PCR. The V and J calls and clone size were taken over from that table, and D and trimming were inferred from the DNA. The sample consists of more than 85,000 clones, around 87% of them appearing once. This TCR derives from a middle-aged man with active or convalescent COVID-19. Sequencing was done on a sample of peripheral blood. The V and J genes are TRBV28 and TRBJ2-5, with 9 nucleotides matching TRBD1. The CDR3 sequence: CATSEQGAGRETQYF. The CDR3 nucleotides read TGTGCCACGTCTGAACAGGGGGCTGGTAGGGAGACCCAGTACTTC.